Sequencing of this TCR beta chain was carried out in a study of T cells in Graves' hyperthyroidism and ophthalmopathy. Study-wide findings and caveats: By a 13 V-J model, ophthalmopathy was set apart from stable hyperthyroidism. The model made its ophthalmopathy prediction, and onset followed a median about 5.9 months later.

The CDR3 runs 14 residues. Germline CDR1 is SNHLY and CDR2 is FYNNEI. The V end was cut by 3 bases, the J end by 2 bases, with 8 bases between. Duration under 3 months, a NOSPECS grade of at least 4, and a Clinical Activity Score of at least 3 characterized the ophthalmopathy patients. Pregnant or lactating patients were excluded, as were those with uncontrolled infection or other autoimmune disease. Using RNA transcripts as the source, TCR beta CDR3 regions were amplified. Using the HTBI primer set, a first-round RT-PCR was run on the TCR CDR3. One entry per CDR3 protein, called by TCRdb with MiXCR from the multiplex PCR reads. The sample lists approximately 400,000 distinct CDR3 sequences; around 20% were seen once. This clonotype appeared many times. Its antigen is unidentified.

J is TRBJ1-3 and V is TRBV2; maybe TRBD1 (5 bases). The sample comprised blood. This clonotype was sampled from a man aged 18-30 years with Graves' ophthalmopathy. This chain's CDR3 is CASSDPRAGNTIYF. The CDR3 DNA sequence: TGTGCCAGCAGTGATCCCAGGGCTGGAAACACCATATATTTT. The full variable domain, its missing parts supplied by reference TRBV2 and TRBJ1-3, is EPEVTQTPSHQVTQMGQEVILRCVPISNHLYFYWYRQILGQKVEFLVSFYNNEISEKSEIFDDQFSVERPDGSNFTLKIRSTKLEDSAMYFCASSDPRAGNTIYFGEGSWLTVV.